The T cell receptor (beta chain) described here comes from a study of response to subunit inactivated influenza vaccine. Unmatched junction bases numbered 1, after V lost 5 bases and J lost 3 bases. This CDR3 spans 12 amino acids. TCRdb reprocessed the RT-PCR reads via MiXCR and lists one record per CDR3 protein. The sample holds approximately 230,000 distinct CDR3 sequences; 12% are singletons and the top ten take less than 8.5%. This clonotype was seen at least ten times. Its target is unknown. The study, taken as a whole, reports: With each seasonal influenza vaccination, the authors suggested, few new T cells are recruited.

The source was non-naive T cells sorted from PBMCs, collected around two weeks before vaccination. The chain carries TRBV12-3 or TRBV12-4 and TRBJ2-7, with TRBD2 identical over 7 bases. The sequence was collected from a man aged 50 or older who received an inactivated influenza vaccine. CDR3 residues: CASSSGIYEQYF. In DNA form, the CDR3 reads TGTGCCAGCAGTAGCGGGATCTACGAGCAGTACTTC.